This paragraph covers one T cell receptor beta chain sequence. Its antigen is still unknown. This sample was taken from a study of blood T cells in healthy people across ages. Study-wide points: Per million T cells, TCR beta diversity dropped roughly linearly as age increased.

No fewer than 5.5 micrograms of total RNA were isolated from every sample. A J-beta primer mix and a sample-barcoded 5' primer were used in a second PCR of about 7 to 12 cycles. TCRdb reprocessed the 5' RACE reads with MiXCR, giving one entry per CDR3 protein. The sample shows about 640,000 distinct CDR3 sequences, under 65% of them seen only once. V lost 5 bases and J lost 5; bases outside the gene matches: 9. Germline CDR1 and CDR2: SQVTM and ANQGSEA. The CDR3 loop spans 14 amino acids. This chain joins TRBV29-1 and TRBJ2-1; TRBD1 matches at 7 bases. The source of this sequence is a man aged 55 to 70 in good health. Sequencing was carried out using blood. The DNA of the CDR3 is TGCAGCGTTAACAGCAGGGGGATGAACAATGAGCAGTTCTTC. Translating it yields CSVNSRGMNNEQFF.